These 29 T cell receptor beta chains came from one sample sequenced in a study of blood T cell repertoires in COVID-19. Generated by immunoSEQ multiplex PCR, the TCRdb table keeps only in-frame clones and is missing some. This table has hundreds of thousands of clones, 85% appearing once. Sequenced sample: PBMCs or T cells enriched from blood (not recorded which). The receptors here all came from a woman in her 30s who had been exposed to COVID-19.

The CDR3 nucleotides read TGTGCCAGCAGTGAAGACCGTCGGAGTTCACCCCTCCACTTT. Translating gives CASSEDRRSSPLHF. The chain combines TRBV2 with TRBJ1-6; D gene unclear. The CDR3 has 14 amino acids. Germline V gives CDR1 SNHLY, CDR2 FYNNEI. The V end was cut by 1 base, the J end by 9 bases, with 10 bases between.

This chain uses TRBV12-3 or TRBV12-4 with TRBJ1-3; D gene ambiguous. This CDR3 is built from 13 residues. The ends were cut back, 1 base at V and 3 bases at J, with 4 bases in the middle. The CDR3 here is CASSLDSGNTIYF. In nucleotides, the CDR3 is TGTGCCAGCAGTTTAGACAGTGGAAACACCATATATTTT.

V gene TRBV2 combines with J gene TRBJ2-7, with a tentative D call TRBD1 (5 bases). The length of the CDR3 is 15 residues. Trimming removed 3 bases at V and 2 bases at J, with 14 bases between. CDR1 is SNHLY and CDR2 is FYNNEI in the germline V gene. CDR3 sequence (DNA): TGTGCCAGCAGTGACCTACAGGCGCACCCCTACGAGCAGTACTTC. It codes for CASSDLQAHPYEQYF.

V is TRBV5-4 and J is TRBJ2-1, with 7 bases fitting TRBD1. Germline V gene sequence: CDR1 SGHNT, CDR2 YYREEE (reference sequence). The CDR3 extends over 16 amino acids. J lost 4 bases, V lost 0 bases, and 7 bases had no gene match. CDR3 region: CASSLGGGQEYNEQFF. CDR3 coding DNA: TGTGCCAGCAGCTTGGGTGGAGGACAGGAGTACAATGAGCAGTTCTTC. The full variable domain, its missing parts supplied by reference TRBV5-4 and TRBJ2-1, is ETGVTQSPTHLIKTRGQQVTLRCSSQSGHNTVSWYQQALGQGPQFIFQYYREEENGRGNFPPRFSGLQFPNYSSELNVNALELDDSALYLCASSLGGGQEYNEQFFGPGTRLTVL.

Remarks on this clone: The germline gene is not matched at one end of the junction; a read error may be the cause. The chain carries TRBV7-7 and TRBJ2-5, with D uncertain. Per the germline V gene, CDR1 is SSHAT and CDR2 is FNYEAQ (reference sequence). This CDR3 is built from 14 residues. CDR3 residues: CASSFAANQETQYF. The CDR3 DNA reads TGTGCTAGCAGCTTCGCAGCGAACCAAGAGACCCAGTACTTC.

For this clone: Its ends do not fully match the called genes, so a read error is possible. The V gene is TRBV28, the J gene TRBJ2-5; 9 positions agree with TRBD1. There are 14 residues in the CDR3. From germline, CDR1 is MDHEN and CDR2 SYDVKM. The CDR3 region has the DNA TGTGCCGGCAGCGGGACAGGGCCAAGTTTGACCCAGTACTTC. It specifies CAGSGTGPSLTQYF.

This chain links TRBV23-1 with TRBJ1-2, with 8 bases identical to TRBD1. TRBV23-1 is annotated as an ORF whose role is uncertain. The ends lost 4 bases at V and 4 bases at J; junction bases unmatched: 5. The length of the CDR3 is 14 residues. CDR3 residues: CASSPGTGGYGYTF. The CDR3 DNA is TGCGCCAGCAGTCCGGGGACAGGAGGCTATGGCTACACCTTC.

The J gene is TRBJ1-2, the V gene TRBV7-8; possible D gene TRBD1, 5 bases. Germline CDR1 reads SGHVS; CDR2 reads FQNEAQ. V lost 0 bases and J lost 8, with 16 bases in between. CDR3 size: 15 residues. CDR3 residues: CASSLALMQGTGYTF. The CDR3 coding sequence is TGTGCCAGCAGCTTAGCTCTCATGCAGGGTACCGGCTACACCTTC.

The chain links TRBV28 to TRBJ1-4; D unresolved. V was clipped by 6 bases and J by 0 bases, with 8 bases between them. The germline CDR1 and CDR2 sequences are MDHEN and SYDVKM. The CDR3 consists of 14 residues. This CDR3 reads CASRAPATNEKLFF. DNA of the CDR3: TGTGCCAGCAGGGCACCCGCAACTAATGAAAAACTGTTTTTT. Looking up the rest from reference TRBV28 and TRBJ1-4 gives the full variable domain: DVKVTQSSRYLVKRTGEKVFLECVQDMDHENMFWYRQDPGLGLRLIYFSYDVKMKEKGDIPEGYSVSREKKERFSLILESASTNQTSMYLCASRAPATNEKLFFGSGTQLSVL.

This chain connects TRBV5-1 to TRBJ2-7; 11 bases match TRBD2. The CDR3 has 15 amino acids. J lost 5 bases, V lost 2 bases, and 6 bases had no gene match. Germline V gives CDR1 SGHRS, CDR2 YFSETQ. CDR3 amino acids: CASSLIAGGPHEQYF. CDR3 in DNA: TGCGCCAGCAGCTTAATAGCGGGAGGGCCCCACGAGCAGTACTTC.

This chain uses TRBV5-8 with TRBJ1-1; perhaps TRBD1 as D (5 bases). Germline V gene sequence: CDR1 SGHTS, CDR2 YDEGEE. V was shortened by 2 bases and J by 3 bases, with 11 bases between the two germline ends. The CDR3 is made up of 14 amino acids. CDR3 loop: CASSFFGGYTEAFF. CDR3 coding DNA: TGTGCCAGCAGCTTTTTCGGGGGATACACTGAAGCTTTCTTT.

This chain joins TRBV7-2 and TRBJ1-1; 11 bases fit TRBD1. Germline assignment: CDR1 SGHTA and CDR2 FQGNSA. The CDR3 sequence is 15 residues long. The V and J ends lost 4 bases and 11 bases, in that order; junction bases with no gene match: 12. The CDR3: CASSSNSRDRGLAFF. In DNA, the CDR3 is TGTGCCAGCAGCTCAAACTCGAGGGACAGGGGGTTGGCTTTCTTT.

This chain uses TRBV10-3 with TRBJ2-1, with 12 bases matching TRBD2. Trimming at V came to 3 bases and at J to 6 bases, leaving 6 bases not matched to a gene. The CDR3 totals 16 residues. Germline values: CDR1 ENHRY, CDR2 SYGVKD. In nucleotides, the CDR3 is TGTGCCATCAGTGATAGTGGACTAGCGGGGCTCAATGAGCAGTTCTTC. Amino acid sequence: CAISDSGLAGLNEQFF.

V usage is TRBV7-2 and J usage is TRBJ2-7; 7 bases match TRBD2. This CDR3 has 14 residues. Germline lookup yields CDR1 SGHTA and CDR2 FQGNSA. Trimming cost V 5 bases and J 0 bases; bases outside gene matches: 4. CDR3: CASSARTSSYEQYF. CDR3 sequence (DNA): TGTGCCAGCAGCGCCCGGACTAGCTCCTACGAGCAGTACTTC.

The chain couples TRBV6-5 to TRBJ1-2; D possibly corresponds to TRBD1 (5 bases). Between the trimmed V and J ends, which lost 0 bases and 7 bases, there was a span of 15 bases. CDR1 MNHEY and CDR2 SVGAGI come from the germline V gene. The CDR3 has 15 residues. The CDR3 bases are TGTGCCAGCAGTTACTCTAAACAGGTTAACGCTGGCTACACCTTC. Translation: CASSYSKQVNAGYTF.

The genes are TRBV7-2 and TRBJ1-2, with 8 bases lining up with TRBD1. Germline V gene sequence: CDR1 SGHTA, CDR2 FQGNSA. This CDR3 contains 16 residues. V was clipped by 5 bases and J by 7 bases; unmatched bases: 15. CDR3 nucleotides: TGTGCCAGCAGCATTCGGACAGGGAGTCTCGAGGGTGGCTACACCTTC. This encodes CASSIRTGSLEGGYTF.

The V gene is TRBV5-1, the J gene TRBJ1-6; no clear D gene. Germline-derived CDR1 and CDR2 are SGHRS and YFSETQ. V was shortened by 4 bases and J by 8 bases, with 10 bases between the two germline ends. CDR3 length equals 13 residues. The CDR3 DNA sequence: TGCGCCAGCAGCCCCGAGGGTGATTCACCCCTCCACTTT. Its protein product is CASSPEGDSPLHF.

The V and J genes are TRBV7-3 and TRBJ1-1; D is uncertain. The CDR3 has 15 amino acids. Trimming stripped 4 bases from V and 3 bases from J, with 15 bases between. Looked up from germline, CDR1 is SGHTA and CDR2 is FQGTGA. CDR3 sequence reads: CASSSTPRRDTEAFF. The CDR3 DNA sequence: TGTGCCAGCAGCTCCACCCCCCGACGGGACACTGAAGCTTTCTTT.

V usage is TRBV5-4 and J usage is TRBJ1-2; a weak D match, TRBD1 (5 bases). V was cut by 4 bases and J by 2 bases, with 18 bases left in between. There are 16 residues in the CDR3. CDR1 is SGHNT and CDR2 is YYREEE in the germline V gene (reference sequence). The CDR3 DNA is TGTGCCAGCAGCCCGCCCTATTGGCAGGGAAACTATGGCTACACCTTC. Amino acids: CASSPPYWQGNYGYTF.

The V and J genes are TRBV30 and TRBJ2-3; tentative D call: TRBD1 (5 bases). The V and J ends lost 0 bases and 3 bases respectively, with 13 bases between them. The CDR3 is 15 residues long. CDR1 is GTSNPN, CDR2 SVGIG, per germline (reference sequence). CDR3 bases: TGTGCCTGGAGTGTAAAGGGGTTGCCGACAGATACGCAGTATTTT. Translation gives CAWSVKGLPTDTQYF.

This clone was detected once. The gene calls are TRBV6-6 and TRBJ2-1, with 11 bases identical to TRBD2. From germline, CDR1 is MNHNY and CDR2 SVGAGI (reference sequence). J was trimmed by 8 bases and V by 7 bases; bases with no gene match: 7. This CDR3 has 14 residues. The CDR3 here is CASNSLAGVDEQFF. The DNA of the CDR3 is TGTGCCAGCAACTCACTAGCGGGAGTTGATGAGCAGTTCTTC.

The V gene is TRBV11-3, the J gene TRBJ2-2; 9 bases are shared with TRBD2. Germline V CDR1 and CDR2: SGHNT, YENEEA. V lost 1 base and J lost 5; bases outside the gene matches: 14. The CDR3 length is 19 residues. The CDR3 is CASSLGSWPSGDGTGELFF. The CDR3 region has the DNA TGTGCCAGCAGCTTAGGATCTTGGCCTAGCGGGGACGGAACCGGGGAGCTGTTTTTT. The full variable domain, completed using reference TRBV11-3 and TRBJ2-2, is EAGVVQSPRYKIIEKKQPVAFWCNPISGHNTLYWYLQNLGQGPELLIRYENEEAVDDSQLPKDRFSAERLKGVDSTLKIQPAELGDSAVYLCASSLGSWPSGDGTGELFFGEGSRLTVL.

A remark on this clone: The sample has other DNA sequences that encode this CDR3 too. This chain links TRBV19 with TRBJ2-6, with a tentative D call TRBD1 (5 bases). V was pared by 1 base and J by 4 bases, with 8 bases between. CDR1 is LNHDA and CDR2 is SQIVND in the germline V gene (reference sequence). The CDR3 is 15 amino acids. CDR3 sequence (DNA): TGTGCCAGTAGTATAGCAGGGTACGGGGCCAACGTCCTGACTTTC. This gives the protein CASSIAGYGANVLTF.

This chain joins TRBV19 and TRBJ1-5, with 9 nucleotides matching TRBD1. The CDR3 is 16 amino acids. CDR1 LNHDA and CDR2 SQIVND come from the germline V gene (reference sequence). The V gene end was trimmed by 5 bases and the J gene end by 4 bases; junction bases not matched to a gene: 9. The CDR3 DNA is TGTGCCAGTAGTCCCGAACAGGGGGCCTTAAATCAGCCCCAGCATTTT. As protein: CASSPEQGALNQPQHF.

The chain is built from TRBV5-5 and TRBJ1-3; no reliable D call. The CDR3 runs 14 residues. Trimming stripped 3 bases from V and 0 bases from J, with 7 bases between. Germline V lookup: CDR1 SGHKS, CDR2 YYEKEE (reference sequence). As DNA, the CDR3 is TGTGCCAGCAGCTATGGGAGCTCTGGAAACACCATATATTTT. Its translation is CASSYGSSGNTIYF.

The gene calls are TRBV7-5 and TRBJ2-7; the D call of TRBD1 is as the table states it, not checked on the DNA. TRBV7-5 is a listed pseudogene. There are 16 residues in the CDR3. The CDR3 DNA follows: TGTGTCAGAAGCCCTCCAACAGGCCGCAGCTCCTACGAGCAGTACTTC. Translating it yields CVRSPPTGRSSYEQYF.

The DNA of the CDR3 is TGCGCCAGTACAGGGACAGGGATCGAAAAACTGTTTTTT. Protein product: CASTGTGIEKLFF. The genes are TRBV4-3 and TRBJ1-4; 9 bases agree with TRBD1. CDR3 length equals 13 residues. CDR1 is LGHNA and CDR2 is YSLEER in the germline V gene. Germline trimming cut 9 bases from V and 8 bases from J; bases unmatched to any gene: 7.

The J gene is TRBJ2-7, the V gene TRBV27; the match to TRBD1 covers 10 bases. Germline CDR1 reads MNHEY; CDR2 reads SMNVEV (reference sequence). CDR3 length: 16 amino acids. V was pared by 2 bases and J by 3 bases, with 7 bases of the junction left unmatched. CDR3 DNA: TGTGCCAGCAGTTTAACCCCAGGGACAGGGGTCTACGAGCAGTACTTC. This encodes CASSLTPGTGVYEQYF.

The chain is built from TRBV29-1 and TRBJ2-4; TRBD2 might be the D (5 bases). Trimming shortened V by 6 bases and J by 3 bases, and 12 bases separated the two germline ends. Germline assignment: CDR1 SQVTM and CDR2 ANQGSEA. The CDR3 covers 13 residues. The CDR3 reads CSVEDASKNIQYF. The CDR3 nucleotides are TGCAGCGTGGAGGATGCCAGCAAAAACATTCAGTACTTC.